The 11 T cell receptor beta chains given below trace back to one sample, sequenced in a study of blood T cell repertoires in COVID-19. Measured with immunoSEQ multiplex PCR; TCRdb has only the in-frame clones, and not every one. The data show about 68,000 clones, roughly 90% seen once. Material for sequencing was peripheral blood. The receptors derive from a human donor in a cohort sampled during active COVID-19.

CDR3 region: CASSAGGRTEAFF. Here the CDR3 DNA reads TGTGCCAGCAGCGCAGGGGGACGCACTGAAGCTTTCTTT. This rearrangement joins TRBV5-4 to TRBJ1-1; 7 nucleotides agree with TRBD1. V gave up 4 bases and J gave up 4 bases; unmatched junction bases: 4. In germline, CDR1 is SGHNT, CDR2 YYREEE (reference sequence). CDR3 size: 13 residues.

The V call is TRBV19, the J call TRBJ1-2; 7 bases align to TRBD1. This CDR3 spans 16 amino acids. Germline loops: CDR1 LNHDA, CDR2 SQIVND (reference sequence). The trim removed 5 bases at V and 1 base at J, leaving 10 bases unmatched. The CDR3 DNA sequence: TGTGCCAGTAGTGGCTCGCGGGACAGCAATAACTATGGCTACACCTTC. Its translation: CASSGSRDSNNYGYTF.

In this sample, this clone turned up a few times. J is TRBJ1-6 and V is TRBV3-1 (or the pseudogene TRBV3-2), with D possibly TRBD1 on 6 matching bases. V lost 4 bases and J 7 bases, leaving 14 bases between the germline ends. CDR3 length: 15 residues. Germline values: CDR1 LGHDT, CDR2 YNNKEL (reference sequence). CDR3 coding DNA: TGTGCCAGCAGCCTTCAGGGGAGTTGGAATTCACCCCTCCACTTT. Translated: CASSLQGSWNSPLHF.

The chain is built from TRBV9 and TRBJ2-7; TRBD1 is a possible D gene (6 bases). Germline loops: CDR1 SGDLS, CDR2 YYNGEE. The CDR3 runs to 15 residues. V shed 3 bases and J shed 3 bases, with 16 bases lying between them. CDR3 sequence (DNA): TGTGCCAGCAGCGGAGGACACAGGGCGATCTACGAGCAGTACTTC. It is translated as CASSGGHRAIYEQYF. Full variable domain (rest looked up from reference TRBV9 and TRBJ2-7): DSGVTQTPKHLITATGQRVTLRCSPRSGDLSVYWYQQSLDQGLQFLIQYYNGEERAKGNILERFSAQQFPDLHSELNLSSLELGDSALYFCASSGGHRAIYEQYFGPGTRLTVT.

The V gene is TRBV7-6, the J gene TRBJ2-3; 10 bases fit TRBD2. V dropped 2 bases and J dropped 4; count of bases not matched to a gene: 6. Germline-derived CDR1 and CDR2 are SGHVS and FNYEAQ. The CDR3 is 16 amino acids. CDR3: CASSLLLAGTSDTQYF. CDR3 in DNA: TGTGCCAGCAGCTTATTACTAGCGGGAACCTCAGATACGCAGTATTTT.

The table lists this clone with many counts. V is TRBV28 and J is TRBJ1-5; 7 bases line up with TRBD1. The CDR3 has 13 amino acids. Looked up from germline, CDR1 is MDHEN and CDR2 is SYDVKM. Trimming cost V 6 bases and J 6 bases; bases outside gene matches: 5. The CDR3 DNA reads as TGTGCCAGCAGCCCGGACAGGCTTCAGCCCCAGCATTTT. This gives the protein CASSPDRLQPQHF.

The V gene is TRBV7-2, the J gene TRBJ2-1, with no clear D. The CDR3 extends over 15 amino acids. Germline lookup yields CDR1 SGHTA and CDR2 FQGNSA. V lost 5 bases to trimming and J lost 1 base, with 12 bases between them. The CDR3 sequence is CASSPVDISYNEQFF. The CDR3 DNA is TGTGCCAGCAGCCCGGTAGACATTTCCTACAATGAGCAGTTCTTC.

The rearrangement uses TRBV5-1 and TRBJ2-7; TRBD1 matches at 7 bases. With V trimmed by 7 bases and J by 6 bases, 7 bases remained unmatched. CDR1 and CDR2 from the germline V gene are SGHRS and YFSETQ. There are 12 residues in the CDR3. The CDR3 here is CASRLTGPEQYF. The DNA of the CDR3 is TGCGCCAGCCGGTTGACAGGGCCCGAGCAGTACTTC.

The V call is TRBV19, the J call TRBJ2-3, with 10 bases identical to TRBD2. The CDR3 has 19 amino acids. V shed 5 bases and J 5 bases; nucleotides not matched to a gene: 19. Germline-derived CDR1 and CDR2 are LNHDA and SQIVND (reference sequence). CDR3 nucleotides: TGTGCCAGTAGTCCCCTCTTAGCGGGGGGCCGGTATCTGGAAGATACGCAGTATTTT. Translated: CASSPLLAGGRYLEDTQYF. The whole variable domain, remainder taken from reference TRBV19 and TRBJ2-3, is DGGITQSPKYLFRKEGQNVTLSCEQNLNHDAMYWYRQDPGQGLRLIYYSQIVNDFQKGDIAEGYSVSREKKESFPLTVTSAQKNPTAFYLCASSPLLAGGRYLEDTQYFGPGTRLTVL.

The V and J genes are TRBV7-9 and TRBJ2-7, with TRBD2 identical over 7 bases. Germline V gene data show CDR1 as SEHNR and CDR2 as FQNEAQ (reference sequence). The CDR3 length is 14 residues. V gave up 2 bases and J gave up 3 bases; unmatched junction bases: 4. This chain's CDR3 is CASSLSGDHYEQYF. The CDR3 DNA follows: TGTGCCAGCAGCTTAAGCGGGGACCACTACGAGCAGTACTTC.

This clone was seen only a few times. The chain combines TRBV3-1 (or the pseudogene TRBV3-2) with TRBJ2-7; D may be TRBD2 (6 bases). V was pared by 1 base and J by 5 bases, with 9 bases between. Germline V gene data show CDR1 as LGHDT and CDR2 as YNNKEL (reference sequence). This CDR3 has 13 residues. This CDR3 reads CASSQVRGHEQYF. DNA for the CDR3: TGTGCCAGCAGCCAAGTGCGGGGCCACGAGCAGTACTTC.